Listed below are T cell receptor beta chains from one sample, sequenced in a study of neurological immune-mediated disorders. From the 5' RACE reads, TCRdb called clonotypes with MiXCR, one entry per CDR3 protein. The sample consists of more than 75,000 distinct CDR3 sequences, 4.3% of them appearing once. Source material: PBMCs. These receptor sequences come from a woman aged 60-70 years with multiple sclerosis. Both conserved end residues are part of each CDR3. A D gene is named only where the DNA matches it firmly. Where a row states a size, it is once, few, many or the class of an expanded clone; other rows omit it.

abundance: many
d_gene: TRBD1
j_gene: TRBJ1-6
v_gene: TRBV12-3/TRBV12-4
CDR3aa: CASSWGQNSPLHF
CDR3nt: TGTGCCAGCAGTTGGGGACAGAATTCACCCCTCCACTTT

abundance: many
d_gene: TRBD2
j_gene: TRBJ2-3
v_gene: TRBV28
CDR3aa: CASSRGGPSTDTQYF
CDR3nt: TGTGCCAGCAGTCGCGGGGGACCGAGCACAGATACGCAGTATTTT

abundance: many
d_gene: NA
j_gene: TRBJ1-2
v_gene: TRBV7-9
CDR3aa: CASRGTGTNYGYTF
CDR3nt: TGTGCCAGCAGGGGGACGGGGACTAACTATGGCTACACCTTC

abundance: few
d_gene: TRBD1
j_gene: TRBJ2-7
v_gene: TRBV24-1
CDR3aa: CATSDGGTGENEQYF
CDR3nt: TGTGCCACCAGTGACGGAGGGACAGGGGAAAACGAGCAGTACTTC

abundance: many
d_gene: NA
j_gene: TRBJ1-1
v_gene: TRBV18
CDR3aa: CASSPILQGPVEAFF
CDR3nt: TGTGCCAGCTCACCAATACTTCAGGGGCCGGTTGAAGCTTTCTTT

abundance: many
d_gene: NA
j_gene: TRBJ2-1
v_gene: TRBV3-1
CDR3aa: CASSQVGRYNEQFF
CDR3nt: TGTGCCAGCAGCCAAGTGGGCAGGTACAATGAGCAGTTCTTC

abundance: NA
d_gene: NA
j_gene: TRBJ2-7
v_gene: TRBV12-2
CDR3aa: CASPWGIPYEQYF
CDR3nt: TGTGCAAGTCCCTGGGGCATTCCCTACGAGCAGTACTTC

abundance: NA
d_gene: TRBD1
j_gene: TRBJ1-2
v_gene: TRBV28
CDR3aa: CASSLGQGEGYGYTF
CDR3nt: TGTGCCAGCAGTTTGGGACAGGGAGAGGGCTATGGCTACACCTTC

abundance: many
d_gene: NA
j_gene: TRBJ1-2
v_gene: TRBV5-5
CDR3aa: CASSHSRDGYTF
CDR3nt: TGTGCCAGCAGCCACAGTCGGGATGGCTACACCTTC

abundance: many
d_gene: TRBD2
j_gene: TRBJ2-1
v_gene: TRBV18
CDR3aa: CASSPPQRGDNEQFF
CDR3nt: TGTGCCAGCTCACCCCCCCAGCGGGGGGACAATGAGCAGTTCTTC

abundance: many
d_gene: TRBD2
j_gene: TRBJ2-3
v_gene: TRBV12-3/TRBV12-4
CDR3aa: CASSRLAGRTDTQYF
CDR3nt: TGTGCCAGCAGTAGACTAGCGGGGCGCACAGATACGCAGTATTTT

abundance: many
d_gene: NA
j_gene: TRBJ2-7
v_gene: TRBV7-8
CDR3aa: CASSLLGRAYEQYF
CDR3nt: TGTGCCAGCAGCTTATTGGGCCGAGCCTACGAGCAGTACTTC

abundance: many
d_gene: NA
j_gene: TRBJ2-2
v_gene: TRBV12-3/TRBV12-4
CDR3aa: CASSFLASVGTGELFF
CDR3nt: TGTGCCAGCAGTTTTCTGGCTAGCGTTGGCACCGGGGAGCTGTTTTTT

abundance: many
d_gene: NA
j_gene: TRBJ1-2
v_gene: TRBV3-1
CDR3aa: CASSPGQFYGYTF
CDR3nt: TGTGCCAGCAGCCCAGGACAGTTCTATGGCTACACCTTC

abundance: many
d_gene: NA
j_gene: TRBJ1-3
v_gene: TRBV4-1
CDR3aa: CASSQNGNTIYF
CDR3nt: TGCGCCAGCAGCCAGAATGGAAACACCATATATTTT

abundance: many
d_gene: NA
j_gene: TRBJ2-2
v_gene: TRBV20-1
CDR3aa: CSARDRRNTGELFF
CDR3nt: TGCAGTGCTAGAGACCGGAGGAACACCGGGGAGCTGTTTTTT

abundance: many
d_gene: NA
j_gene: TRBJ2-3
v_gene: TRBV7-9
CDR3aa: CASSERTDTQYF
CDR3nt: TGTGCCAGCAGCGAACGGACAGATACGCAGTATTTT

abundance: many
d_gene: TRBD2
j_gene: TRBJ2-7
v_gene: TRBV20-1
CDR3aa: CSARIPGLDHEQYF
CDR3nt: TGCAGTGCTAGGATCCCGGGACTAGACCACGAGCAGTACTTC

abundance: many
d_gene: NA
j_gene: TRBJ1-6
v_gene: TRBV3-1
CDR3aa: CASSPRPIGNSPLHF
CDR3nt: TGTGCCAGCAGCCCCCGGCCGATCGGGAATTCACCCCTCCACTTT

abundance: many
d_gene: NA
j_gene: TRBJ2-5
v_gene: TRBV2
CDR3aa: CATQTGQETQYF
CDR3nt: TGTGCCACCCAGACAGGCCAAGAGACCCAGTACTTC

abundance: many
d_gene: NA
j_gene: TRBJ1-2
v_gene: TRBV4-2
CDR3aa: CASSQGAGVAYGYTF
CDR3nt: TGTGCCAGCAGCCAAGGGGCAGGGGTAGCCTATGGCTACACCTTC

abundance: many
d_gene: NA
j_gene: TRBJ2-7
v_gene: TRBV29-1
CDR3aa: CSVGGQSYEQYF
CDR3nt: TGCAGCGTTGGTGGACAGTCCTACGAGCAGTACTTC

abundance: many
d_gene: NA
j_gene: TRBJ2-3
v_gene: TRBV27
CDR3aa: CASSLHATGQSTDTQYF
CDR3nt: TGTGCCAGCAGTCTCCATGCGACAGGTCAAAGCACAGATACGCAGTATTTT

abundance: many
d_gene: NA
j_gene: TRBJ1-5
v_gene: TRBV15
CDR3aa: CATSARDTGKPQHF
CDR3nt: TGTGCCACCAGCGCCCGGGACACGGGTAAGCCCCAGCATTTT

abundance: many
d_gene: NA
j_gene: TRBJ1-5
v_gene: TRBV5-1
CDR3aa: CASSLGVGNQPQHF
CDR3nt: TGCGCCAGCAGCTTGGGGGTCGGCAATCAGCCCCAGCATTTT

abundance: many
d_gene: NA
j_gene: TRBJ1-2
v_gene: TRBV5-6
CDR3aa: CASSSERGNGYTF
CDR3nt: TGTGCCAGCAGCTCGGAGAGGGGGAATGGCTACACCTTC

abundance: many
d_gene: NA
j_gene: TRBJ1-1
v_gene: TRBV20-1
CDR3aa: CSARDVSEDTEAFF
CDR3nt: TGCAGTGCCAGGGACGTAAGTGAGGACACTGAAGCTTTCTTT

abundance: many
d_gene: TRBD1
j_gene: TRBJ1-4
v_gene: TRBV6-5
CDR3aa: CASRSPGQAREKLFF
CDR3nt: TGTGCCAGCAGGTCCCCGGGACAGGCGAGGGAAAAACTGTTTTTT

abundance: many
d_gene: NA
j_gene: TRBJ2-1
v_gene: TRBV24-1
CDR3aa: CATSDGPPGEQFF
CDR3nt: TGTGCCACCAGTGATGGACCACCCGGTGAGCAGTTCTTC

abundance: many
d_gene: TRBD2
j_gene: TRBJ2-2
v_gene: TRBV27
CDR3aa: CASSSSGGHTGELFF
CDR3nt: TGTGCCAGCAGTTCGAGCGGGGGGCACACCGGGGAGCTGTTTTTT

abundance: many
d_gene: NA
j_gene: TRBJ1-2
v_gene: TRBV4-1
CDR3aa: CASSQDPRGGNYGYTF
CDR3nt: TGCGCCAGCAGCCAAGATCCCAGGGGAGGAAACTATGGCTACACCTTC

abundance: many
d_gene: NA
j_gene: TRBJ2-7
v_gene: TRBV20-1
CDR3aa: CSTARLGGYEQYF
CDR3nt: TGCAGTACCGCTAGGTTGGGCGGCTACGAGCAGTACTTC

abundance: many
d_gene: TRBD1
j_gene: TRBJ2-3
v_gene: TRBV5-1
CDR3aa: CASSEGQMGTDTQYF
CDR3nt: TGCGCCAGCAGCGAGGGACAGATGGGTACAGATACGCAGTATTTT

abundance: many
d_gene: NA
j_gene: TRBJ2-5
v_gene: TRBV29-1
CDR3aa: CSVGAHSGTQYF
CDR3nt: TGCAGCGTCGGTGCTCACTCGGGGACCCAGTACTTC

abundance: many
d_gene: NA
j_gene: TRBJ1-3
v_gene: TRBV3-1
CDR3aa: CASSQDWDTIYF
CDR3nt: TGTGCCAGCAGTCAAGATTGGGACACCATATATTTT

abundance: many
d_gene: NA
j_gene: TRBJ1-2
v_gene: TRBV3-1
CDR3aa: CASSQPPGRGYTF
CDR3nt: TGTGCCAGCAGCCAGCCCCCCGGGAGGGGCTACACCTTC

abundance: many
d_gene: NA
j_gene: TRBJ2-5
v_gene: TRBV29-1
CDR3aa: CSVEPLQGQGTQYF
CDR3nt: TGCAGCGTTGAACCTCTCCAGGGCCAGGGGACCCAGTACTTC

abundance: many
d_gene: NA
j_gene: TRBJ1-5
v_gene: TRBV3-1
CDR3aa: CASSPGRQGPQHF
CDR3nt: TGTGCCAGCAGTCCCGGGAGGCAGGGGCCACAGCATTTT

abundance: many
d_gene: NA
j_gene: TRBJ1-6
v_gene: TRBV7-8
CDR3aa: CASSLGHVDSPLHF
CDR3nt: TGTGCCAGCAGCTTAGGGCATGTAGATTCACCCCTCCACTTT

abundance: many
d_gene: TRBD1
j_gene: TRBJ2-7
v_gene: TRBV2
CDR3aa: CASTNDRGRYEQYF
CDR3nt: TGTGCCAGCACTAACGACAGGGGCAGGTACGAGCAGTACTTC

abundance: many
d_gene: NA
j_gene: TRBJ1-1
v_gene: TRBV5-1
CDR3aa: CASSLGAANTEAFF
CDR3nt: TGCGCCAGCAGCTTAGGGGCCGCGAACACTGAAGCTTTCTTT

abundance: many
d_gene: TRBD2
j_gene: TRBJ2-2
v_gene: TRBV5-5
CDR3aa: CASSPIGGAWTGELFF
CDR3nt: TGTGCCAGCAGCCCCATCGGGGGGGCCTGGACCGGGGAGCTGTTTTTT

abundance: many
d_gene: NA
j_gene: TRBJ1-1
v_gene: TRBV5-1
CDR3aa: CASTTAGLNTEAFF
CDR3nt: TGCGCCAGCACGACAGCGGGCCTTAACACTGAAGCTTTCTTT

abundance: many
d_gene: TRBD2
j_gene: TRBJ2-5
v_gene: TRBV5-6
CDR3aa: CASSLRTSGTARGTQYF
CDR3nt: TGTGCCAGCAGCTTGAGGACTAGCGGCACAGCCCGAGGGACCCAGTACTTC

abundance: many
d_gene: NA
j_gene: TRBJ2-1
v_gene: TRBV12-5
CDR3aa: CASGVDRAEQFF
CDR3nt: TGTGCTAGTGGAGTGGACCGTGCTGAGCAGTTCTTC

abundance: many
d_gene: NA
j_gene: TRBJ2-7
v_gene: TRBV14
CDR3aa: CASSQGGYEQYF
CDR3nt: TGTGCCAGCAGCCAAGGAGGCTACGAGCAGTACTTC

abundance: many
d_gene: TRBD1
j_gene: TRBJ1-6
v_gene: TRBV7-9
CDR3aa: CASSRRQGIYSPLHF
CDR3nt: TGTGCCAGCAGTCGCCGACAGGGAATTTATTCACCCCTCCACTTT

abundance: many
d_gene: NA
j_gene: TRBJ2-7
v_gene: TRBV12-3/TRBV12-4
CDR3aa: CASSFTYQISYEQYF
CDR3nt: TGTGCCAGCAGTTTTACTTACCAAATTTCCTACGAGCAGTACTTC

abundance: few
d_gene: TRBD2
j_gene: TRBJ2-5
v_gene: TRBV7-7
CDR3aa: CASSLSGEQETQYF
CDR3nt: TGTGCTAGCAGCTTAAGCGGGGAGCAAGAGACCCAGTACTTC

abundance: many
d_gene: NA
j_gene: TRBJ2-3
v_gene: TRBV5-1
CDR3aa: CASSSTGRTDTQYF
CDR3nt: TGCGCCAGCAGCTCAACCGGGAGAACAGATACGCAGTATTTT

abundance: many
d_gene: TRBD2
j_gene: TRBJ2-3
v_gene: TRBV28
CDR3aa: CASSYQRGWADTQYF
CDR3nt: TGTGCCAGCAGTTACCAGCGGGGCTGGGCAGATACGCAGTATTTT

abundance: many
d_gene: NA
j_gene: TRBJ2-5
v_gene: TRBV7-9
CDR3aa: CASSPTGAQETQYF
CDR3nt: TGTGCCAGCAGCCCCACGGGGGCCCAAGAGACCCAGTACTTC

abundance: many
d_gene: NA
j_gene: TRBJ1-2
v_gene: TRBV7-2
CDR3aa: CASSRGQQITYGYTF
CDR3nt: TGTGCCAGCAGCCGAGGACAGCAAATAACCTATGGCTACACCTTC

abundance: many
d_gene: NA
j_gene: TRBJ2-7
v_gene: TRBV7-9
CDR3aa: CASSPDGLLLYEQYF
CDR3nt: TGTGCCAGCAGCCCAGACGGACTGCTCCTTTACGAGCAGTACTTC